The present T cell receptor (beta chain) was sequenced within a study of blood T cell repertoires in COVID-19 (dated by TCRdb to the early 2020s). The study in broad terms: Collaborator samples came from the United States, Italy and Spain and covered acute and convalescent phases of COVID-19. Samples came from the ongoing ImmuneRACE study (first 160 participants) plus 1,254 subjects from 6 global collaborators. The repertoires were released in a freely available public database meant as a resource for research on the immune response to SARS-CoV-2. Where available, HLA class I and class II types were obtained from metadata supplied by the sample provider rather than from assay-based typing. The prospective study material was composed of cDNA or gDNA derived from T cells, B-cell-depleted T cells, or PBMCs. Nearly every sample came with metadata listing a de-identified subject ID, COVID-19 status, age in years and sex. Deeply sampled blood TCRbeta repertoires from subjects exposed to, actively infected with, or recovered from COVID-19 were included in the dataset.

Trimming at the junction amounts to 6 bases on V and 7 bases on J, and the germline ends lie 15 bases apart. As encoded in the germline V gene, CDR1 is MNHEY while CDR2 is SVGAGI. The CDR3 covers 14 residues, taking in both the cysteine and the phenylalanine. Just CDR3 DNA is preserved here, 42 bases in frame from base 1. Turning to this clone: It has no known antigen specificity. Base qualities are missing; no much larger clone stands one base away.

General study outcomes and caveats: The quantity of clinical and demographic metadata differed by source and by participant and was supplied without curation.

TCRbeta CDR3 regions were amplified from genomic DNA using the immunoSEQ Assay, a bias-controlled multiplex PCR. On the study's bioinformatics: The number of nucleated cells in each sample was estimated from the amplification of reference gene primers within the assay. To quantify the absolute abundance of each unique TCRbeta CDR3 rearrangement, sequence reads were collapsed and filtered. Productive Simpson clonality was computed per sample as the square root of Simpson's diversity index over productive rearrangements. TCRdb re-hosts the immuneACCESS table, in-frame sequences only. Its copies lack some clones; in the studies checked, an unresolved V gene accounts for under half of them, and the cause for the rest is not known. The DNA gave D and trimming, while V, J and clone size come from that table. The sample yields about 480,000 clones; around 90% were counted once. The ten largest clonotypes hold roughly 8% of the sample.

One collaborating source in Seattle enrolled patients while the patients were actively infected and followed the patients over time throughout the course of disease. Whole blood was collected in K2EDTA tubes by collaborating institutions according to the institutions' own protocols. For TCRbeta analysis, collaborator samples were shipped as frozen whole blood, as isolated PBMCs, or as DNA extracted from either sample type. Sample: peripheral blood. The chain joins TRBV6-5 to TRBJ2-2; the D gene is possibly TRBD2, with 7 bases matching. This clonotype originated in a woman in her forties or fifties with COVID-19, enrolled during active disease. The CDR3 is CASSDGGHGGELFF. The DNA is TGTGCCAGCAGCGACGGGGGGCATGGCGGGGAGCTGTTTTTT.